Shown below are 22 T cell receptor beta chains from a single sample sequenced in a study of T cells in Graves' hyperthyroidism and ophthalmopathy. TCR beta CDR3 regions were amplified from RNA transcripts. Primed by the HTBI set, a first-round RT-PCR was run on the TCR CDR3. TCRdb used MiXCR to reprocess the multiplex PCR reads, holding one entry per CDR3 protein. The data show about 640,000 distinct CDR3 sequences, with more than 20% seen just once and under 35% held by the top ten. The sequenced material came from blood. Receptor source: a man aged 25 to 40 with Graves' ophthalmopathy.

In its sample, this clonotype was seen many times. CDR3 sequence: CSAMTSGIGTGELFF. The DNA for the CDR3 is TGCAGTGCAATGACTAGCGGGATTGGCACCGGGGAGCTGTTTTTT. The chain employs TRBV20-1 and TRBJ2-2; 11 bases line up with TRBD2. The CDR3 extends over 15 amino acids. The V gene's germline CDR1 is DFQATT and CDR2 SNEGSKA (reference sequence). Trimming removed 6 bases from V and 4 bases from J; junction bases left unmatched: 7.

This clonotype was picked up many times. The V call is TRBV20-1, the J call TRBJ2-5; 9 nucleotides align to TRBD2. The CDR3 contains 15 residues. The junction had 8 bases not matched to a gene; V was cut back by 1 base and J by 5 bases. Germline V gene data show CDR1 as DFQATT and CDR2 as SNEGSKA (reference sequence). CDR3 DNA: TGCAGTGCTAGAGGGGTTAGCGGGAGTGAGGAGACCCAGTACTTC. It encodes CSARGVSGSEETQYF.

The gene calls are TRBV20-1 and TRBJ2-7; D remains ambiguous. Germline CDR1 reads DFQATT; CDR2 reads SNEGSKA (reference sequence). The CDR3 contains 12 residues. CDR3 sequence reads: CSVVTPPDEQYF. The CDR3 nucleotides read TGCAGCGTTGTTACCCCCCCCGACGAGCAGTACTTC.

The genes are TRBV27 and TRBJ2-1; 7 positions agree with TRBD1. Per germline, CDR1 MNHEY and CDR2 SMNVEV (reference sequence). Trimming removed 2 bases from V and 2 bases from J; junction bases left unmatched: 21. The CDR3 consists of 21 residues. CDR3 protein: CASSLLNPHPRSGGAYNEQFF. In DNA form, the CDR3 reads TGTGCCAGCAGTTTACTCAATCCCCACCCGCGCTCAGGGGGTGCCTACAATGAGCAGTTCTTC.

This clonotype was observed many times. The V call is TRBV24-1, the J call TRBJ1-5; unclear D gene. V was pared by 0 bases and J by 4 bases, with 0 bases between. This CDR3 spans 12 amino acids. The germline V gene has CDR1 KGHDR and CDR2 SFDVKD. The CDR3 region is CATSDLNQPQHF. The CDR3 DNA reads TGTGCCACCAGTGATTTGAATCAGCCCCAGCATTTT.

This chain uses TRBV11-2 with TRBJ2-7, with 9 bases identical to TRBD1. CDR1 and CDR2 (germline): SGHAT, FQNNGV. The CDR3 covers 15 residues. Germline trimming cut 5 bases from V and 3 bases from J; bases unmatched to any gene: 8. The CDR3 spells CASSSGQGSVYEQYF. The CDR3 bases are TGTGCCAGCAGCAGTGGACAGGGGTCGGTCTACGAGCAGTACTTC.

In its sample, this clonotype was seen many times. V gene TRBV28 combines with J gene TRBJ2-7, with D unresolved. The germline gives CDR1 MDHEN, CDR2 SYDVKM. CDR3 length: 13 amino acids. V was trimmed by 7 bases and J by 3 bases, leaving 13 bases between them. Here the CDR3 reads CASNRPDHYEQYF. The CDR3 nucleotides read TGTGCCAGCAACCGCCCGGACCACTACGAGCAGTACTTC.

This sequence joins TRBV4-2 and TRBJ2-7, with TRBD2 matching over 9 bases. The CDR3 runs to 16 residues. With 1 base clipped from V and 2 bases from J, the junction kept 6 bases outside the gene matches. CDR1 and CDR2 (germline): LGHNA, YNFKEQ. CDR3 region: CASSQVAGTSTYEQYF. The CDR3 DNA sequence: TGTGCCAGCAGCCAAGTAGCGGGGACTAGCACCTACGAGCAGTACTTC.

This chain links TRBV12-3 or TRBV12-4 with TRBJ2-1, with D possibly TRBD1 on 6 matching bases. V was shortened by 6 bases and J by 0 bases, with 9 bases between the two germline ends. This CDR3 spans 14 amino acids. CDR3 region: CASSRQDSYNEQFF. Here the CDR3 DNA reads TGTGCCAGCAGCCGACAGGACTCCTACAATGAGCAGTTCTTC.

There are many counts of this clonotype. The rearrangement uses TRBV28 and TRBJ1-5, with no clear D. Trimming stripped 7 bases from V and 4 bases from J, with 14 bases between. There are 14 residues in the CDR3. Germline CDR1 and CDR2: MDHEN and SYDVKM. The CDR3 region is CASTRKFRNQPQHF. CDR3 nucleotide sequence: TGTGCCAGCACCCGGAAATTTCGGAATCAGCCCCAGCATTTT.

J is TRBJ2-7 and V is TRBV6-1, with TRBD1 matching over 7 bases. This CDR3 is 17 amino acids long. J lost 1 base, V lost 5 bases, and 14 bases had no gene match. The germline gives CDR1 MNHNS, CDR2 SASEGT. The CDR3 spells CASSRLFRDRVSYEQYF. CDR3 DNA: TGTGCCAGCAGTAGACTCTTCCGGGACAGAGTATCCTACGAGCAGTACTTC.

With respect to this clonotype: A much more abundant neighbour one base away suggests this may be a read error. J is TRBJ2-1 and V is TRBV15, with D possibly being TRBD2 (5 bases). The CDR3 has 14 residues. CDR1 is LNHNV, CDR2 YYDKDF, per germline (reference sequence). The CDR3: CVTSTPFGVNEQFF. The CDR3 nucleotides read TGTGTCACCAGCACCCCCTTCGGGGTAAATGAGCAGTTCTTC.

This clonotype has at least ten counts. The rearrangement uses TRBV6-2 or TRBV6-3 and TRBJ2-1; either TRBD1 or TRBD2 may supply D (5 bases each). Germline-derived CDR1 and CDR2 are MNHEY and SVGEGT. This CDR3 region has 16 residues. V was clipped by 2 bases and J by 1 base, with 12 bases between them. CDR3 amino acids: CASSYRRDASYNEQFF. The CDR3, as DNA: TGTGCCAGCAGTTACCGCCGGGACGCTTCCTACAATGAGCAGTTCTTC.

This clonotype came up a few times. CDR3 region: CASSQGGRTSGPDTQYF. In nucleotides, the CDR3 is TGCGCCAGCAGCCAAGGCGGAAGGACTAGCGGTCCAGATACGCAGTATTTT. The gene calls are TRBV4-1 and TRBJ2-3; TRBD2 matches at 10 bases. In germline, CDR1 is MGHRA, CDR2 YSYEKL. The ends lost 1 base at V and 4 bases at J; junction bases unmatched: 8. The CDR3 is 17 residues long.

This clonotype turned up a few times. The chain links TRBV6-1 to TRBJ2-3; 10 positions match TRBD1. From germline, CDR1 is MNHNS and CDR2 SASEGT. V lost 8 bases and J lost 2; bases outside the gene matches: 7. The CDR3 extends over 15 amino acids. CDR3 sequence: CASFDRGRSTDTQYF. CDR3 DNA: TGTGCCAGCTTCGACAGGGGGCGATCCACAGATACGCAGTATTTT.

This clonotype was detected ten times or more. CDR3 in amino acids: CASSPLSGQGPYEQYF. The CDR3 nucleotides read TGTGCCAGCAGCCCATTGTCCGGACAGGGACCCTACGAGCAGTACTTC. The rearrangement uses TRBV11-2 and TRBJ2-7; 8 bases are shared with TRBD1. Germline CDR1 reads SGHAT; CDR2 reads FQNNGV. The V segment lost 5 bases and the J segment 2 bases; nucleotides outside the gene matches: 11. The CDR3 length is 16 residues.

This clonotype appeared a few times. This chain links TRBV20-1 with TRBJ1-2; D call uncertain. Germline CDR1 is DFQATT and CDR2 is SNEGSKA (reference sequence). The CDR3 contains 17 residues. V lost 0 bases, J lost 6 bases, and 23 bases lay in between. The CDR3 loop is CSARDGILPSSFDGYTF. The CDR3 DNA sequence: TGCAGTGCTAGAGATGGGATCCTACCCTCTTCCTTTGATGGCTACACCTTC.

This clonotype turned up a few times. The chain uses TRBV12-3 or TRBV12-4 and TRBJ2-3; 7 bases fit TRBD1. Germline trimming cut 5 bases from V and 2 bases from J; bases unmatched to any gene: 13. The CDR3 runs to 17 residues. For the CDR3, the DNA is TGTGCCAGCAGTCCCCCTCGAGGGGGCCCATACACAGATACGCAGTATTTT. Residues: CASSPPRGGPYTDTQYF.

This clonotype has more than one count but fewer than ten. The chain uses TRBV5-1 and TRBJ2-7, with 10 positions matching TRBD2. Per germline, CDR1 SGHRS and CDR2 YFSETQ. The CDR3 length is 15 residues. V dropped 4 bases and J dropped 4; count of bases not matched to a gene: 8. This CDR3 reads CASSVTGTSAYEQYF. Written as DNA, the CDR3 is TGCGCCAGCAGCGTTACCGGGACTAGCGCGTACGAGCAGTACTTC.

A few counts support this clonotype. The chain joins TRBV4-2 to TRBJ2-7; D is unclear. Germline V lookup: CDR1 LGHNA, CDR2 YNFKEQ. The CDR3 sequence is 16 residues long. The germline V and J ends were trimmed by 0 bases and 6 bases, with 18 bases remaining between them. The CDR3: CASSQDIFSRAAEQYF. CDR3 sequence (DNA): TGTGCCAGCAGCCAAGATATCTTTAGTCGAGCAGCCGAGCAGTACTTC.

This clonotype was seen a few times. The rearrangement links TRBV12-3 or TRBV12-4 to TRBJ1-3; a possible D gene is TRBD1 (5 bases). The ends were cut back, 6 bases at V and 5 bases at J, with 8 bases in the middle. CDR3 length: 12 residues. In DNA form, the CDR3 reads TGTGCCAGCAGGGGGACCAGAAACACCATATATTTT. It translates to CASRGTRNTIYF.

This clonotype was seen more than once but under ten times. J is TRBJ1-1 and V is TRBV12-3 or TRBV12-4, with D possibly TRBD1 on 6 matching bases. The V end was cut by 2 bases, the J end by 9 bases, with 13 bases between. This CDR3 comprises 13 residues. The CDR3 coding sequence is TGTGCCAGCAGTTTATGGGACAAAGATAAAGCTTTCTTT. Protein: CASSLWDKDKAFF.